This entry lists 7 T cell receptor beta chains sequenced from one sample in a study of OX40 agonist ivuxolimab in advanced cancers. Library preparation was by the immunoSEQ multiplex PCR assay. As stored in TCRdb, this immuneACCESS dataset retains in-frame rearrangements with V and J assigned. A fraction of the clones does not appear; measured against another copy, unresolved V genes explain less than half of the discrepancy, and the remainder lacks a known reason. The sample table contains tens of thousands of clones; only one count was recorded for 60% to 85% of them. The top ten clonotypes cover roughly 2% of the sample. The material sequenced was CD4+ or CD8+ T cells sorted from blood, taken in a trial of the OX40 agonist ivuxolimab. These receptors all stem from an adult with an advanced solid tumor such as melanoma, head and neck, liver or kidney cancer.

This clone has just a few counts. This chain uses TRBV6-6 with TRBJ1-1; D is possibly TRBD1 (6 bases). Germline CDR1 MNHNY, CDR2 SVGAGI (reference sequence). This CDR3 is built from 15 residues. Between the trimmed V and J ends, which lost 1 base and 1 base, there was a span of 10 bases. The CDR3 loop reads CASSYFRGGNTEAFF. CDR3 in DNA: TGTGCCAGCAGTTACTTCAGAGGGGGGAACACTGAAGCTTTCTTT.

The J gene is TRBJ2-7, the V gene TRBV28; D is perhaps TRBD1 (6 bases). Germline CDR1 and CDR2: MDHEN and SYDVKM. This CDR3 is built from 13 residues. Trimming removed 8 bases from V and 7 bases from J, with 18 bases in between. The CDR3 protein is CASRSGQISEQYF. As DNA, the CDR3 is TGTGCCAGCCGGTCTGGACAGATAAGTGAGCAGTACTTC.

The rearrangement links TRBV5-8 to TRBJ2-1; 10 bases line up with TRBD2. Trimming at V came to 4 bases and at J to 3 bases, leaving 4 bases not matched to a gene. The CDR3 consists of 15 residues. CDR1 is SGHTS and CDR2 is YDEGEE in the germline V gene. CDR3 bases: TGTGCCAGCAGCAAGGGACTAGCGAACTACAATGAGCAGTTCTTC. Translated: CASSKGLANYNEQFF.

As to this clone: At one of its ends the junction is not consistent with the germline gene, which may arise from a read error. V is TRBV7-2 and J is TRBJ2-2; either TRBD1 or TRBD2 may fit D (6 bases each). There are 15 residues in the CDR3. CDR1 is SGHTA, CDR2 FQGNSA, per germline. This CDR3 reads CASTLGGTNTGELFF. CDR3 DNA sequence: TGTGCCAGCACCTTAGGGGGGACGAACACCGGGGAGCTGTTTTTT. Filled out from reference TRBV7-2 and TRBJ2-2, the complete variable domain reads GAGVSQSPSNKVTEKGKDVELRCDPISGHTALYWYRQSLGQGLEFLIYFQGNSAPDKSGLPSDRFSAERTGGSVSTLTIQRTQQEDSAVYLCASTLGGTNTGELFFGEGSRLTVL.

The gene calls are TRBV25-1 and TRBJ2-3; D is uncertain. Germline loops: CDR1 MGHDK, CDR2 SYGVNS. The V gene lost 4 bases and the J gene lost 2 bases, with 7 bases spanning the gap. The CDR3 loop spans 13 amino acids. The CDR3 region is CASSVPNTDTQYF. For the CDR3, the DNA is TGTGCCAGCAGTGTCCCAAACACAGATACGCAGTATTTT. Using reference TRBV25-1 and TRBJ2-3 for the parts outside the CDR3, the full variable domain is EADIYQTPRYLVIGTGKKITLECSQTMGHDKMYWYQQDPGMELHLIHYSYGVNSTEKGDLSSESTVSRIRTEHFPLTLESARPSHTSQYLCASSVPNTDTQYFGPGTRLTVL.

This clone occurred a few times. This CDR3 is also generated by other DNA sequences in the sample. The rearrangement joins TRBV2 to TRBJ1-3, with a possible D match to TRBD1 (5 bases). V lost 4 bases and J lost 2, with 9 bases in between. CDR1 is SNHLY and CDR2 is FYNNEI in the germline V gene. The CDR3 length is 14 residues. In nucleotides, the CDR3 is TGTGCCAGCAGTGTTACAGGAACTGGAAACACCATATATTTT. This gives the protein CASSVTGTGNTIYF.

This clone was seen only a few times. This chain connects TRBV11-2 to TRBJ1-6, with a possible D match to TRBD1 (6 bases). The CDR3 covers 14 residues. Trimming took 3 bases from V and 10 from J, leaving 13 bases between them. CDR1 and CDR2 (germline): SGHAT, FQNNGV. CDR3 region: CASSFVQGKSPLHF. CDR3 bases: TGTGCCAGCAGCTTCGTACAGGGAAAATCACCCCTCCACTTT. Drawing the rest from reference TRBV11-2 and TRBJ1-6, the complete variable domain is EAGVAQSPRYKIIEKRQSVAFWCNPISGHATLYWYQQILGQGPKLLIQFQNNGVVDDSQLPKDRFSAERLKGVDSTLKIQPAKLEDSAVYLCASSFVQGKSPLHFGNGTRLTVT.